This T cell receptor beta chain appears in the sequencing data of a study of shared clonotypes between healthy human individuals. Looking at the study overall: Those who served as donors were a couple of women and a few men between the ages of 18 and 49. CD4 naive and memory got three plates each, CD8 naive two, CD8 memory one.

Samples underwent the assay at deep level. TCRdb keeps only in-frame clones here, not all; method: immunoSEQ multiplex PCR. This sample has hundreds of thousands of clones, with around three quarters found just once. This CDR3 is 12 amino acids long. V shed 2 bases and J shed 0 bases, with 5 bases lying between them. In germline, CDR1 is GTSNPN, CDR2 SVGIG (reference sequence). A CD45RA+ naive subset and a CD45RA-negative memory subset were split from CD4+ cells. The source material was memory CD4+ T cells sorted from blood. Subset indicated: CD45RA-negative fraction. This sequence was found in a woman in her thirties in good health. The rearrangement joins TRBV30 to TRBJ2-7; no clear D gene. For the CDR3, the DNA is TGTGCCTGGAGTTGGAGCTCCTACGAGCAGTACTTC. This sequence encodes CAWSWSSYEQYF.